This TCR beta chain was identified in a study of blood T cell repertoires in COVID-19. Sequencing was performed with immunoSEQ multiplex PCR; in TCRdb, only in-frame clones are kept and a portion is missing. Here the sample spans about 240,000 clones, 86% being singletons. CDR1 MDHEN and CDR2 SYDVKM come from the germline V gene. Trimming removed 5 bases at V and 7 bases at J, with 11 bases between. This CDR3 has 12 amino acids. The sequence was collected from a man between 60 and 75 years old with acute or convalescent COVID-19. Sequencing used peripheral blood. This rearrangement joins TRBV28 to TRBJ1-2, with D possibly being TRBD1 (5 bases). CDR3 residues: CASSPTTVGYTF. CDR3 bases: TGTGCCAGCAGTCCAACGACAGTTGGCTACACCTTC.